This TCR beta chain was captured in a study of shared clonotypes between healthy human individuals. Study overall: Sampling drew on donors who were two women and a few men aged 18 to 49.

Study-wide findings and caveats: The naive CD4 repertoires of several donors were compared, and around 4.9% of clonotypes were shared. Read depth was anticipated to influence clonotype sharing among donors.

Every donor, a Caucasian adult, lived in Nashville, Tennessee. The table came from immunoSEQ multiplex PCR; TCRdb's copy has only in-frame clones and leaves some out. This sample has 2 million to 2.5 million clones, with approximately 93% found just once. V lost 5 bases and J lost 2; bases outside the gene matches: 6. In germline, CDR1 is SGHKS, CDR2 YYEKEE (reference sequence). This CDR3 region has 14 residues. Concerning this clone itself: Its antigen is currently unknown.

The TCR originated in a man between 18 and 35 years old in good health. Some clones in this sample may be carry-over from other donors' samples. The material sequenced was naive CD4+ T cells from PBMCs. Documented subset: CD45RA+ positively selected. V usage is TRBV5-5 and J usage is TRBJ2-7; 8 bases align to TRBD1. This CDR3 is CASRPGQGPYEQYF. As DNA, the CDR3 is TGTGCCAGCAGACCAGGACAGGGACCCTACGAGCAGTACTTC. The full variable domain, with the rest looked up from reference TRBV5-5 and TRBJ2-7, is DAGVTQSPTHLIKTRGQQVTLRCSPISGHKSVSWYQQVLGQGPQFIFQYYEKEERGRGNFPDRFSARQFPNYSSELNVNALLLGDSALYLCASRPGQGPYEQYFGPGTRLTVT.